This T cell receptor (beta chain) was recorded in a study of regulatory T cells in long-lasting Graves disease (dated by TCRdb to the early 2020s). In the study overall: In the newly diagnosed Graves' disease group, patients had been taking antithyroid drugs for less than 3 months. This study used TCR sequencing and RNA sequencing of peripheral blood to compare persistent Graves' disease patients against newly diagnosed Graves' disease patients. The study took place in China and was registered as a clinical trial. A total of about 33 samples were covered by TCR sequencing, comprising 13 persistent and approximately 20 newly diagnosed Graves' disease patients.

Taken with the paper, the label for time point translates to: newly diagnosed GD, antithyroid drugs for less than 3 months. For both TCR sequencing and RNA sequencing, RNA was extracted from PBMCs using TRIzol. The diagnosis of Graves' disease was made according to American Thyroid Association guidelines. Patients were recruited from an endocrinology department in Xi'an, China. Each patient gave around 9.2 milliliters of peripheral blood, collected in an EDTA anticoagulant tube. Ficoll Paque Plus density gradient separation was used to isolate PBMCs, and no further T cell sorting was performed. An Agilent 2100 Bioanalyzer and agarose gel were used to check RNA quality, and a NanoDrop 2000 was used to measure RNA concentration. The table lists this clonotype with many counts. Which antigen it targets is not known. Base qualities are not recorded, but no much larger clone differs from it by a single base.

V has 7 bases trimmed and J has 5 bases trimmed; junction bases matching no gene number 2. The germline V gene provides CDR1 MNHEY and CDR2 SVGEGT. The CDR3 contains 11 residues, cysteine and phenylalanine counted. Of the read, only the CDR3 DNA is kept; its 33 bases are in frame from base 1. Library preparation was by multiplex PCR. Sequencing relied on an Illumina HiSeq 4000. CDR3 regions were amplified by Arm-PCR with iRepertoire HTBI primers to construct TCR beta libraries. Before sequencing, the PCR products underwent gel purification. The study's own analysis went as follows. A total of around 59 TRBV and 14 TRBJ segments were identified across samples and were used for gene usage analysis of CDR3 amino acid clonotypes. COPE and FqMerger were used to merge filtered high-quality paired reads into contigs. Contigs were aligned with BLAST to IMGT TRBV, TRBD and TRBJ reference genes, and CDR3 was defined per IMGT. Highly expanded clones were defined as clonotypes with a frequency above 0.1%. Shannon entropy served as the measure of repertoire diversity, while the Gini coefficient captured V-J evenness. Public clonotypes were defined as clonotypes shared by more than one individual. TCRdb applied fastp at Q25 and MiXCR to the public reads, then kept only in-frame beta chains. Each CDR3 protein appears once, grouped with its most common genes and DNA. TCRdb assigned the V and J calls; the authors' analysis was not used. The sample contains roughly 610,000 distinct CDR3 sequences, roughly 16% of them found a single time. Clones ranked in the top ten supply about 17% of the sample.

The paper's findings and limits, for the study overall: Compared with newly diagnosed patients, persistent Graves' disease patients had lower TCR Shannon entropy and fewer highly expanded clones, which suggests clonal expansion. Sequencing and analysis were restricted to the TCR beta chain. The study examined only peripheral blood because the primary lesion, thyroid tissue, could not be accessed. Persistent patients shared more public clonotypes among themselves (around 2,500) than newly diagnosed patients did (about 970). The small sample size was acknowledged by the authors as a limitation that may reduce accuracy. Persistent disease showed preferential use of TRBV28, TRBJ1-2 and TRBJ2-5, whereas newly diagnosed disease favored TRBV20-1 and TRBJ2-1.

These data were also filed under a second study, of T cells in Graves' hyperthyroidism and ophthalmopathy. In that second paper, the authors write: Stable Graves' hyperthyroidism was defined as the absence of progression to ophthalmopathy over 18 months of follow-up. Hyperthyroidism patients were newly diagnosed, with disease duration under 2 months, and aged 18 to 65 years. Any patient with an uncontrolled infection, another autoimmune disease, pregnancy or lactation was excluded. Diagnoses were established on the basis of clinical symptoms, serum thyroxine and TRAb, thyroid ultrasound, and orbital computed tomography. The first round of RT-PCR for the TCR CDR3 was performed with the HTBI primer set and the Qiagen OneStep RT-PCR kit. Most expanded thyroid clonotypes (frequency above 0.001) were also found in blood, which suggests that blood repertoires may mirror thyroid immune responses. Ophthalmopathy was separated from stable hyperthyroidism by a 13 V-J signature model, with 87.88% sensitivity and approximately 81% specificity obtained in cross-validation and 80%/75% obtained in testing. During validation, the model predicted progression to ophthalmopathy a median of about 6.3 months ahead of onset, with around 70% sensitivity and roughly 72% specificity. A discovery cohort of roughly 100 patients, 43 with Graves' ophthalmopathy and about 58 with stable Graves' hyperthyroidism, was used to find distinguishing TCR V-J signatures. Prospective prediction of ophthalmopathy was tested in an independent validation cohort of 18 to 20 hyperthyroidism patients and approximately 17 patients who later progressed to ophthalmopathy. For training and testing, the 100 or so patients in the discovery cohort were randomly divided in a 7:3 ratio. In six Graves' hyperthyroidism patients, the study also compared T-cell repertoires from thyroid tissue with T-cell repertoires from blood. After blood sampling, hyperthyroidism patients were treated with methimazole at a starting dose of 30 mg daily, and ophthalmopathy patients were treated with high-dose intravenous methylprednisolone. Libraries were constructed in a second round of multiplex PCR, after which size selection and purification were performed. The libraries were sequenced on an Illumina HiSeq2000 using paired-end 100 bp reads. SOAPnuke was used to process the raw data, throwing out any read that contained adapters or uncalled bases, had a mean Phred below 15, or lacked an exact constant-primer or identifier match. COPE v1.2.5 was used to merge high-quality paired reads, and clonotypes were defined as unique nucleotide sequences. MiTCR v1.1 was used to align the clonotypes against IMGT TRBV, TRBD and TRBJ reference segments. The analysis included only V-J combinations with a frequency above 0.0001, which together covered roughly 99% of the repertoires. A TCS score was defined as the ratio of F50 (clonal expansion) to E x V (chaos), with BLOSUM62-based TCRdist applied between CDR3 peptides within each V-J. Welch's t-statistics and random forest reduced approximately 520 V-J features to around 14, which were used in a naive Bayes classifier (R e1071). Sample size was not statistically predetermined, and blinding of investigators to group allocation was not performed. The paper describes TCR Vbeta CDR3 sequencing of about 140 peripheral blood samples, made up of 43 ophthalmopathy patients, approximately 73 hyperthyroidism patients and about 17 progressor patients.

This receptor chain uses TRBV6-2 or TRBV6-3 and TRBJ2-7, with 7 central nucleotides matching TRBD1. This receptor was identified in a young woman with Graves disease. Donor details come from another sample of the same person, matched by shared clones. This specimen consisted of peripheral blood mononuclear cells (PBMCs), obtained at new diagnosis, from a patient treated with antithyroid drugs. The bases are TGTGCCAGCATCGGGACAGACGAGCAGTACTTC. Translated, it reads CASIGTDEQYF.